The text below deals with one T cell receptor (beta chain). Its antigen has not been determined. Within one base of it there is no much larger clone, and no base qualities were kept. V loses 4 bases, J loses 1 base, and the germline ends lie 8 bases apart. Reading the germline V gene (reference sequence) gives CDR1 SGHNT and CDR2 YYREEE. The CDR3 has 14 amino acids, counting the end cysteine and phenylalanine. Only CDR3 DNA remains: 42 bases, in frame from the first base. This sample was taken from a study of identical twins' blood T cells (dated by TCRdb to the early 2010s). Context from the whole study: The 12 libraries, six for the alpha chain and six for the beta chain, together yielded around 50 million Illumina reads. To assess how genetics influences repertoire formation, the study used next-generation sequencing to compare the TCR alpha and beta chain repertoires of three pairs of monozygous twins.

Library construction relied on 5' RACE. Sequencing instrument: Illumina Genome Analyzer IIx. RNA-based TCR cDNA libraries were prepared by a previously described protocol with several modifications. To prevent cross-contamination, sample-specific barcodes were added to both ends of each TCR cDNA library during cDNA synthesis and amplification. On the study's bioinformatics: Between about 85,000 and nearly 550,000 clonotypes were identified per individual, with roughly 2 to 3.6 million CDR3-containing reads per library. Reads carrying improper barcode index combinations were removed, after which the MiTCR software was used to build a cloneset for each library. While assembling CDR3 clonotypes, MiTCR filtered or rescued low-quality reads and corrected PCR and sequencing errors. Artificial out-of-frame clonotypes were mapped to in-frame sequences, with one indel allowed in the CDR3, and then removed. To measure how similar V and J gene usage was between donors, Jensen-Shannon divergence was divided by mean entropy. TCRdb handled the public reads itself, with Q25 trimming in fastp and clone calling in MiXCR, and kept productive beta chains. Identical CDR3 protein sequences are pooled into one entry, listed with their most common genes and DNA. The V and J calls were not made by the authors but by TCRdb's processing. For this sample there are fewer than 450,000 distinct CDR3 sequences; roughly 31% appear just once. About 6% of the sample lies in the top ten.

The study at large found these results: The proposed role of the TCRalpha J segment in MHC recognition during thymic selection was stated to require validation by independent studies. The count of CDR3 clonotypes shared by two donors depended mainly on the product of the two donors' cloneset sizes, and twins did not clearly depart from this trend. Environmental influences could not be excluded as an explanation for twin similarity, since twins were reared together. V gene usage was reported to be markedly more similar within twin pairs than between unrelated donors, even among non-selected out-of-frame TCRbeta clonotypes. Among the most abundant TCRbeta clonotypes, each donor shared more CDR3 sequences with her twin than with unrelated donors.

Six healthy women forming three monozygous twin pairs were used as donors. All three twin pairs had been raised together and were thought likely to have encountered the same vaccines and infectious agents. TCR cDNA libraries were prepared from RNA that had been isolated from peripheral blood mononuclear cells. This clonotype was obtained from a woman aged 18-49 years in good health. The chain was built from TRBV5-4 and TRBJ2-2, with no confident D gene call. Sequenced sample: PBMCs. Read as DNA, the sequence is TGTGCCAGCAGCGCCTATGGGAACACCGGGGAGCTGTTTTTT. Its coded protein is CASSAYGNTGELFF.